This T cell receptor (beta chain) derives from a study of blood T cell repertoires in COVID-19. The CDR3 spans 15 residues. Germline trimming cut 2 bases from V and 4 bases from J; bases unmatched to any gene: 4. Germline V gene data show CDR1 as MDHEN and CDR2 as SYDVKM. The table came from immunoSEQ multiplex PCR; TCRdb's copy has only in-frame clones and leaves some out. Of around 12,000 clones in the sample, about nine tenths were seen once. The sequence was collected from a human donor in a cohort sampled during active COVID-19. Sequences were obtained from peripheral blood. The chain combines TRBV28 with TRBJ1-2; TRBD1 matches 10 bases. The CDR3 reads CASSLEGQGGYGYTF. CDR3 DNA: TGTGCCAGCAGTTTAGAAGGACAGGGGGGCTATGGCTACACCTTC.